Shown below are 14 T cell receptor beta chains from a single sample sequenced in a study of T cell clonality in common variable immunodeficiency. Method: immunoSEQ multiplex PCR; TCRdb's copy keeps in-frame clones and lacks some. The sample is made up of about 28,000 clones, none counted only once. Their cognate antigens are unknown. Study results and limitations: Fewer deletions and N-nucleotide insertions were reportedly seen in common variable immunodeficiency TCR beta sequences.

Sequenced: peripheral blood mononuclear cells. These receptors were collected from a human donor with common variable immunodeficiency.

This clone was seen only a few times. From the germline J gene comes the end of the CDR3, since the read stops 3 residues before it. The chain links TRBV7-9 to TRBJ1-5; no reliable D call. In germline, CDR1 is SEHNR, CDR2 FQNEAQ (reference sequence). V was shortened by 3 bases and J by 5 bases, with 8 bases between the two germline ends. This CDR3 spans 13 amino acids. The CDR3 reads CASSFTEHQPQHF. The sequenced part of the CDR3 DNA is TGTGCCAGCAGCTTCACAGAGCATCAGCCC.

This clone was detected ten times or more. The read halts 3 residues ahead of the CDR3 end, with the missing end drawn from the germline J gene. This rearrangement joins TRBV6-2 or TRBV6-3 to TRBJ2-4; 8 positions agree with TRBD1. Germline CDR1 MNHEY, CDR2 SVGEGT. The CDR3 extends over 13 amino acids. CDR3 amino acids: CASRPGQGTFQYF. CDR3 DNA (partial): TGTGCCAGCAGACCAGGACAGGGAACCTTT.

In regard to this clone: Read coverage stops 3 residues before the CDR3 terminus; the germline J gene supplies the remainder. This chain joins TRBV6-1 and TRBJ1-5; 9 nucleotides agree with TRBD1. In germline, CDR1 is MNHNS, CDR2 SASEGT. V shed 1 base and J 7 bases; nucleotides not matched to a gene: 2. The CDR3 extends over 14 amino acids. Partial CDR3 DNA: TGTGCCAGCAGTGAAGAGACAGGGGGGCAGCCC. This encodes CASSEETGGQP. Given in full, the CDR3 is CASSEETGGQPQHF.

In the case of this clone: The CDR3 end falls 3 residues outside the read, so it is completed with the germline J gene. The chain couples TRBV11-3 to TRBJ2-2; 8 bases are shared with TRBD1. There are 15 residues in the CDR3. V was pared by 5 bases and J by 6 bases, with 8 bases of the junction left unmatched. Germline V gives CDR1 SGHNT, CDR2 YENEEA. The part of the CDR3 DNA that was read is TGTGCCAGCAGCCGTCAGGGGGCCGCAGCCGGGGAG. This encodes CASSRQGAAAGE. Given in full, the CDR3 is CASSRQGAAAGELFF. The complete variable domain, with remaining parts taken from reference TRBV11-3 and TRBJ2-2, reads EAGVVQSPRYKIIEKKQPVAFWCNPISGHNTLYWYLQNLGQGPELLIRYENEEAVDDSQLPKDRFSAERLKGVDSTLKIQPAELGDSAVYLCASSRQGAAAGELFFGEGSRLTVL.

This clone was observed at least ten times. The read comes to an end 3 residues before the CDR3 does, leaving the germline J gene to fill in the end. The identical CDR3 is also encoded by other nucleotide sequences in the sample. The chain has TRBV6-1 and TRBJ1-2, with D tentatively TRBD1 (5 bases). Trimming removed 4 bases from V and 3 bases from J, with 12 bases in between. Germline CDR1 reads MNHNS; CDR2 reads SASEGT. The CDR3 runs 14 residues. The chain's CDR3 is CASSGPGGDYGYTF. The CDR3 bases that were read are TGTGCCAGCAGTGGCCCGGGGGGGGACTATGGC.

This clone was found a few times. The CDR3 end falls 3 residues outside the read, so it is completed with the germline J gene. The gene calls are TRBV7-9 and TRBJ2-3; no firm D call. The V gene lost 4 bases and the J gene lost 6 bases, with 8 bases spanning the gap. CDR3 length: 12 residues. The V gene's germline CDR1 is SEHNR and CDR2 FQNEAQ (reference sequence). The CDR3: CASSSTGDTQYF. CDR3 DNA, as far as it was read: TGTGCCAGCAGCTCGACTGGTGATACG.

This clone was detected ten times or more. The CDR3 goes on 3 residues after the read ends, and that part is filled in from the germline J gene. The chain joins TRBV30 to TRBJ2-3, with D unresolved. The germline V and J ends were trimmed by 4 bases and 0 bases, with 14 bases remaining between them. The CDR3 extends over 15 amino acids. Per germline, CDR1 GTSNPN and CDR2 SVGIG (reference sequence). The sequenced CDR3 bases are TGTGCCTGGAAATTTAAGGGCAGAAGCACAGATACG. This gives the protein CAWKFKGRSTDT. The full CDR3 is CAWKFKGRSTDTQYF.

This clone was detected only a few times. The CDR3 is cut off 3 residues early in the read; its end comes from the germline J gene. V is TRBV6-2 or TRBV6-3 and J is TRBJ2-1, with D perhaps assigned TRBD1 or TRBD2 (5 bases each). This CDR3 is built from 15 residues. The ends were cut back, 6 bases at V and 8 bases at J, with 20 bases in the middle. Germline V CDR1 and CDR2: MNHEY, SVGEGT. CDR3 sequence reads: CASSPRGVAFYEQFF. The DNA read from the CDR3 is TGTGCCAGCAGCCCTCGAGGGGTTGCTTTCTATGAG.

In its sample, this clone was seen many times. The read finishes 3 residues shy of the CDR3 end, and the germline J gene is used to complete it. This sequence joins TRBV5-1 and TRBJ1-3, with D unclear. V lost 4 bases to trimming and J lost 4 bases, with 12 bases between them. This CDR3 contains 14 residues. CDR1 and CDR2 (germline): SGHRS, YFSETQ. The CDR3 DNA, read in part, is TGCGCCAGCAGCGGAGGGCCGGAAGGAAACACC. Translated: CASSGGPEGNT. The whole CDR3 reads CASSGGPEGNTIYF.

This clone was seen a few times. With the read ending 3 residues before the CDR3 end, the germline J gene is used to fill in that end. The chain combines TRBV6-2 or TRBV6-3 with TRBJ2-5, with D tentatively TRBD1 (5 bases). V was pared by 8 bases and J by 3 bases, with 13 bases between. The CDR3 has 13 amino acids. Germline V gives CDR1 MNHEY, CDR2 SVGEGT. The covered CDR3 bases are TGTGCCAGCGGAGAGACAGAGGAAGAGACC. Translated, it gives CASGETEEET. The whole CDR3 sequence is CASGETEEETQYF.

This clone has ten or more counts. The DNA ends 3 residues before the CDR3 does, and the rest of the CDR3 is filled in from the germline J gene. This rearrangement joins TRBV23-1 to TRBJ2-5; weak D call: TRBD1 (6 bases). TRBV23-1 is an open reading frame whose function is uncertain. This CDR3 spans 14 amino acids. V lost 0 bases, J lost 3 bases, and 8 bases lay in between. The CDR3 here is CASSQSAGEETQYF. The covered CDR3 bases are TGCGCCAGCAGTCAATCCGCAGGGGAAGAGACC.

On this clone itself: The read gets to within 3 residues of the CDR3 end, and the germline J gene fills in the rest. The rearrangement links TRBV7-2 to TRBJ2-3; 9 nucleotides line up with TRBD2. Germline V gene data show CDR1 as SGHTA and CDR2 as FQGNSA. V was clipped by 5 bases and J by 6 bases; unmatched bases: 6. The CDR3 has 14 residues. CDR3 DNA, as far as it was read: TGTGCCAGCAGCCCGGGACTAGCAGCTGATACG. This encodes CASSPGLAADT. The whole CDR3 reads CASSPGLAADTQYF.

Concerning this clone: Coverage ceases 3 residues before the CDR3 finishes, and the germline J gene fills in the end. This chain joins TRBV19 and TRBJ1-1; D is unclear. The germline CDR1 and CDR2 sequences are LNHDA and SQIVND (reference sequence). This CDR3 contains 13 residues. Incomplete CDR3 DNA: TGTGCCAGTAGGCACCAGGAGACGGTTCGA. Protein: CASRHQETVR. The full CDR3 is CASRHQETVRAFF.

By sample fraction, this clone is medium-sized. The sequenced fragment ends 3 residues before the CDR3 boundary, so the rest is inferred from the germline J gene. This chain connects TRBV29-1 to TRBJ1-3; possibly TRBD1 for D (6 bases). Trimming cost V 4 bases and J 1 base, with 14 bases left between them. The CDR3 runs to 15 residues. In germline, CDR1 is SQVTM, CDR2 ANQGSEA. The CDR3 loop reads CSVGEAGASGNTIYF. CDR3 DNA, as far as it was read: TGCAGCGTTGGGGAGGCAGGGGCTTCTGGAAACACC.